This TCR beta chain emerged from a study of T cell repertoires in cytomegalovirus infection. Overall study context: Recently identified HLA-C-restricted CMV epitopes were among the peptides used. Public TCR beta signatures marked donors with CMV infection and the matching HLA.

Concerning this clonotype: What it binds is not known.

TCRdb redid the calling of the reads with MiXCR, one entry per CDR3 protein. The data hold approximately 280,000 distinct CDR3 sequences, with about 20% observed a single time. Study-level results: Dominating the ex vivo response were TCR beta clonotypes that were CMV-specific and HLA-C-restricted.

This CDR3 has 14 residues. Unmatched junction bases numbered 6, after V lost 3 bases and J lost 5 bases. The germline V gene encodes CDR1 SGDLS and CDR2 YYNGEE. This material consisted of cultured PBMCs, taken from culture after CMV antigen stimulation. This clonotype was sampled from a human donor in good health (CMV status not recorded). Some clones in this sample may be carry-over from other donors' samples. The chain combines TRBV9 with TRBJ2-3; TRBD1 agrees at 7 bases. The CDR3: CASSATGSVDTQYF. The CDR3 coding sequence is TGTGCCAGCAGCGCGACAGGGAGTGTAGATACGCAGTATTTT.